This T cell receptor beta chain was observed in a study of shared clonotypes between healthy human individuals (dated by TCRdb to 2020 to 2021). For the study in its entirety: A couple of women and a few men aged 18 to 49 years were included in the cohort. For each donor, CD4 naive and CD4 memory were each run on three plates, CD8 naive on two plates, and CD8 memory on one plate. Blood TCR repertoires of five healthy adults were deeply sequenced to estimate repertoire size and the extent of clonotype sharing between individuals. Different laboratories and diverse techniques were used to prepare libraries and sequence TCR repertoires, to increase sequencing depth and limit assay-specific biases. Per donor, leukapheresis produced somewhere between about 0.94 and 9.5 billion PBMCs. Study-level results and caveats: Compared with non-shared clonotypes, the clonotypes found in all four sorted-subset donors had higher generation probabilities. Based on pairwise subsampling, the degree of clonotype sharing among donors was expected to be affected by sequencing depth. The small number of donors limited the genetic and exposure-history diversity represented. Larger estimated clonotype richness was generally found for naive subsets than for memory subsets. Sampling was restricted to blood, and TCR repertoires in tissues likely differ from the TCR repertoires found in blood. About 5% of naive CD4, around 3.6% of naive CD8, approximately 2.2% of memory CD4, and approximately 0.39% of memory CD8 clonotypes were shared across several donors. Rarefaction of sorted-subset datasets indicated incomplete sequencing despite the large sequencing depth.

Healthy HIV-negative adults with no recently reported acute infections or vaccinations were included as donors. Every donor was a Caucasian adult living in Nashville, Tennessee, USA. CD4+ T cells were enriched through magnetic negative selection, after which naive cells were positively selected on CD45RA and the remaining negative fraction served as the memory subset. Blood was collected by leukapheresis, and PBMCs were isolated by Ficoll-Histopaque density gradient centrifugation and then cryopreserved in liquid nitrogen vapor phase. Analytical flow cytometry was used to check the purity and quantity of every magnetically sorted T cell population. Genomic DNA was isolated from every sorted fraction and measured by UV absorbance on a Nanodrop 2000c. Using the deep immunoSEQ assay, TCR CDR3 regions were amplified from genomic DNA by multiplex PCR. Genomic DNA extracted from each cell subset was distributed evenly over all wells of several immunoSEQ 96-well plates, and each plate served as one replicate. For sorted subsets, each replicate PCR was loaded with approximately 0.2 ug genomic DNA, equivalent to 25,000 to 35,000 T cell genomes. Purified libraries were measured with a Qubit 3.0 fluorometer, size-checked on a Bioanalyzer 2100, and measured again with the KAPA Library Quantification kit. Every immunoSEQ 96-well plate was sequenced on a separate single-read 150-cycle Illumina NextSeq 550 flow cell. As for how the authors treated the data: The immunoSEQ output contained only junctional sequences without quality scores, so filtering could not match that applied to full-length reads. To assign V/J genes and CDR3, sequences were annotated using PyIR, a Python wrapper for IgBLAST v1.9, with IMGT germline references. Reads were removed for weak V/J assignments (E-value above 1e-6), missing CDR3, stop codons, out-of-frame junctions, or ambiguous translated residues. V3J clonotypes were defined as sequences sharing the same inferred V gene, J gene, and CDR3 amino acid sequence. Percentage overlap between repertoires was computed as shared unique clonotypes divided by the size of the smaller repertoire. RTK rarefaction, the Chao1 estimator, and Recon v2.1 estimates of unobserved clonotypes were used to assess repertoire richness. For all TCRbeta clonotypes obtained by the gDNA method from four donors, generation probabilities were computed with OLGA. The table comes from immuneACCESS by way of TCRdb, which keeps in-frame sequences with V and J called. Part of the clones is missing from these tables; in studies checked, under half for an unresolved V gene and the rest for unknown reasons. V and J calls plus clone size are reproduced from that table; the DNA served to infer D and trimming. For this sample the table gives about 1.5 million clones, of which 96% were detected only once. Of the sample, 1.2% is held by the ten largest clones.

The CDR3 goes from the cysteine to the phenylalanine over 13 residues. The read is trimmed to its CDR3 DNA, 39 bases read in frame from base 1. V ends up 7 bases short and J 8 bases short, with an unmatched junction base count of 10. CDR1 and CDR2 (ENHRY, SYGVKD) derive from the germline V gene. The count of this clone is one. The specificity of this receptor is unknown. No much larger clonotype is one base removed from it; base qualities were not supplied. The material sequenced was naive CD4+ T cells sorted from blood. In the paper's terms, the cell subset or site label means: CD45RA+ positively selected. This sequence was found in a man aged 25 to 40 in good health. The sequence is built from TRBV10-3 and TRBJ1-1; a stretch of 7 junction bases matches TRBD1. CDR3 reads: CAIKGAEGEEAFF. The sequenced DNA: TGTGCCATCAAGGGGGCTGAAGGGGAGGAAGCTTTCTTT.